The T cell receptor beta chain under discussion was sequenced for a study of blood T cell repertoires in COVID-19. Assay: immunoSEQ multiplex PCR; the TCRdb copy retains only in-frame clones and omits some. The sample has approximately 180,000 clones; about 75% are singletons. Trimming left V 3 bases short and J 5 bases short, with 13 bases between. CDR1 is LGHDT, CDR2 YNNKEL, per germline (reference sequence). This CDR3 contains 14 residues. The sequenced sample consisted of peripheral blood. The receptor was derived from a woman in her seventies with acute or convalescent COVID-19. The chain has TRBV3-1 (or the pseudogene TRBV3-2) and TRBJ1-1; the D is unclear. The CDR3, as DNA: TGTGCCAGCAGCCACGACGGGGTGAGGACTGAAGCTTTCTTT. Its translation: CASSHDGVRTEAFF.